Sequencing of this T cell receptor (beta chain) was carried out in a study of blood T cell repertoires in COVID-19. Across the study: The origin of the acute and convalescent COVID-19 samples was the United States, Italy and Spain. PBMCs, B-cell-depleted T cells, or T cells were the source of the cDNA or gDNA that made up the material.

V shed 1 base and J 3 bases; nucleotides not matched to a gene: 15. This CDR3 region has 19 residues. Germline values: CDR1 SGHTA, CDR2 FQGTGA. As processed by the authors: Amplification of reference gene primers provided the estimated nucleated cell counts. Sequenced by immunoSEQ multiplex PCR; TCRdb stores in-frame clones only, minus some. Clonal size and the V and J genes are those of that table, whereas D and trimming came from the DNA. Counted here are about 80,000 clones, approximately 82% occurring once; the ten biggest clones make up 30% to 40%. The material sequenced was peripheral blood. The sequence was obtained from a woman aged 70-85 years with acute or convalescent COVID-19. The chain links TRBV7-3 to TRBJ1-5; 7 nucleotides match TRBD1. The CDR3 is CASSLRRRRWQGVNQPQHF. The CDR3 nucleotides are TGTGCCAGCAGCTTAAGACGAAGAAGGTGGCAGGGGGTCAATCAGCCCCAGCATTTT.